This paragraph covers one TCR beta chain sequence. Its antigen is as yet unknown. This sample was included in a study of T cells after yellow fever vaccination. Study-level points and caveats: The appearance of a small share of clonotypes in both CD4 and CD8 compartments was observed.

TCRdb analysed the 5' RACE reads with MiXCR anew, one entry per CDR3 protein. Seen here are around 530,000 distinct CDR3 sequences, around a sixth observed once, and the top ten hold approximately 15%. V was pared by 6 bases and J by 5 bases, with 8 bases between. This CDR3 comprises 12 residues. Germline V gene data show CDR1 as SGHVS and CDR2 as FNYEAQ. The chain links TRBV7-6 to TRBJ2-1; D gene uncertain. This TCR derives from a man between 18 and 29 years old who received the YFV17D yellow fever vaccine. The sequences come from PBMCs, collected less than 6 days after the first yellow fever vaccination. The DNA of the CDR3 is TGTGCCAGCAGTTCGCTTAACAATGAGCAGTTCTTC. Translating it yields CASSSLNNEQFF.